This section outlines one T cell receptor (beta chain) sequence together with its context. This receptor's antigen is unknown. No clone much larger than this one lies a single base away; base qualities are absent. This sample was taken from a study of CD8+ T cells in alopecia areata (dated by TCRdb to the late 2010s). Regarding the study in general: Treated patients were enrolled in an open-label pilot trial of oral tofacitinib at 5 to 10 mg twice daily for moderate-to-severe alopecia areata. Scalp tissue and sorted CD4+ and CD8+ peripheral blood T cells from patchy and totalis/universalis alopecia areata patients and from healthy controls were covered by human TCRbeta sequencing. The RNA source kit depended on sample type: the PAXgene miRNA kit for fixed scalp, the miRNeasy kit for PBMCs, and the RNeasy kit for mouse skin. Patients on tofacitinib were biopsied at baseline and after 4 and 24 weeks of treatment, and several of the patients also had a later scalp biopsy. Scalp clonality was compared across normal scalp (n=4), patchy alopecia areata scalp (n=8), and alopecia totalis/universalis scalp (n=8). Tofacitinib was administered for 6 to 18 months, and 6 months of follow-up off drug were then conducted to assess delayed response and recurrence. In both human patients and the C3H/HeJ mouse model, the study applied high-throughput TCRbeta sequencing to look at T cell clonal expansion in alopecia areata. TCRbeta CDR3 regions were amplified by immunoSEQ multiplex PCR with 35 Vbeta forward and 13 Jbeta reverse primers.

Counted from cysteine to phenylalanine, this CDR3 has 15 amino acids. The CDR3 DNA has 45 bases and is translated from base 1. At the junction V is shortened by 7 bases and J by 8 bases; bases outside the gene matches: 17. According to the germline V gene (reference sequence), CDR1 reads LNHDA and CDR2 reads SQIVND. Receptor libraries were prepared by the immunoSEQ multiplex PCR assay. To provide template for TCR sequencing, every sample had RNA extracted and reverse transcribed into cDNA. First-strand cDNA was synthesized using SuperScript III with a 2:1 mix of oligo-dT and random hexamers. A synthetic immune receptor repertoire was used to measure amplification bias, and any remaining bias was corrected computationally. For the original study's pipeline: Raw reads were preprocessed to remove errors, and CDR3 was defined according to IMGT conventions as the region from the conserved cysteine to phenylalanine. To get clonality, Shannon entropy was normalized by log2 of the number of productive unique TCRs and the result was subtracted from 1. Whether scalp clones were CD4 or CD8 was inferred by matching scalp TCRbeta sequences against CD4 and CD8 repertoires sorted from blood. This immuneACCESS table, as held by TCRdb, lists in-frame sequences with V and J called but not all clones. Of the missing ones, under half trace to an unresolved V gene in checked studies; the others have no known cause. The V and J calls and clone size are taken from that table; D and trimming were inferred from the DNA. Recorded for this sample are roughly 16,000 clones; almost 60% of them occurred a single time. Jointly, the top ten make up roughly an eighth of the sample.

Lesional scalp punch biopsies and peripheral blood were collected from alopecia areata patients. Human scalp biopsies went straight into PAXgene tissue containers for immediate fixation. Study-wide conclusions, independent of this receptor: Unlike mouse skin, which is dominated by gammadelta T cells, normal human skin has resident alphabeta T cells that are also sequenced, and this complicates analysis of the scalp TCR repertoire. Compared with normal scalp, lesional scalp, particularly in alopecia totalis/universalis, had higher clonality and more expanded CD8+ clones, which suggests antigenic drive. Shared TCR sequences between patients were less evident than in mice, which may be partly attributable to HLA diversity in the patient population.

Here the chain combines TRBV19 and TRBJ2-7; 7 bases in between match TRBD1. Sample: skin. The clonotype was recovered from a human donor with alopecia areata. The CDR3 protein is CASKDRKGLLSKQYF. The bases read TGTGCCAGTAAGGACAGGAAAGGGTTATTGAGTAAGCAGTACTTC.